Following are 31 T cell receptor beta chains from one sample sequenced in a study of cytomegalovirus exposure and HLA in healthy donors. This PCR relied on a set of 60 Vbeta primers and 13 Jbeta primers. Libraries were prepared by immunoSEQ multiplex PCR; TCRdb keeps only in-frame clonotypes and omits some of them. The sample holds 90,000 to 95,000 clones, 70% to 80% seen once. Sequencing input: PBMCs. The receptors were gathered from a man under 40 in good health and CMV-seronegative.

The chain is built from TRBV11-2 and TRBJ2-5, with 9 bases fitting TRBD1. The germline V gene encodes CDR1 SGHAT and CDR2 FQNNGV. J was trimmed by 4 bases and V by 5 bases; bases with no gene match: 11. CDR3 size: 16 residues. The CDR3 DNA is TGTGCCAGCAGCCCTCAACCGGGGACAGGGACAGAGACCCAGTACTTC. Its protein is CASSPQPGTGTETQYF.

This clone appeared a single time. This chain links TRBV27 with TRBJ1-2, with TRBD1 identical over 11 bases. CDR1 is MNHEY, CDR2 SMNVEV, per germline (reference sequence). V lost 6 bases to trimming and J lost 4 bases; unmatched junction nucleotides: 4. CDR3 size: 14 residues. CDR3 nucleotides: TGTGCCAGCAGGGACAGGGGGCATATCTATGGCTACACCTTC. It yields the protein CASRDRGHIYGYTF.

The J gene is TRBJ2-6, the V gene TRBV5-1; D may be TRBD1 (6 bases). The CDR3 is 15 amino acids. V was shortened by 2 bases and J by 1 base, with 7 bases between the two germline ends. Germline CDR1 SGHRS, CDR2 YFSETQ. The CDR3 loop is CASSLQGSGANVLTF. The CDR3 coding sequence is TGCGCCAGCAGCTTACAGGGTTCTGGGGCCAACGTCCTGACTTTC.

The rearrangement uses TRBV10-3 and TRBJ2-3, with 8 bases lining up with TRBD2. Germline V CDR1 and CDR2: ENHRY, SYGVKD. The CDR3 loop spans 13 amino acids. The V gene end was trimmed by 7 bases and the J gene end by 8 bases; junction bases not matched to a gene: 8. The CDR3 region has the DNA TGTGCCATCATGCCCAGCGGGAGTGGTACGCAGTATTTT. The encoded protein is CAIMPSGSGTQYF.

This chain links TRBV11-3 with TRBJ2-3, with 10 positions matching TRBD2. Trimming took 5 bases from V and 14 from J; bases not matched to a gene: 7. CDR1 and CDR2 from the germline V gene are SGHNT and YENEEA. The CDR3 consists of 12 residues. CDR3 residues: CASSPTSGMSYF. In nucleotides, the CDR3 is TGTGCCAGCAGCCCTACTAGCGGGATGTCGTATTTT.

Note on this clone: At one of its ends the junction is not consistent with the germline gene, which may arise from a read error. This sequence joins TRBV7-2 and TRBJ2-7; 8 bases align to TRBD1. The CDR3 has 14 amino acids. The germline V gene has CDR1 SGHTA and CDR2 FQGNSA. CDR3 amino acids: CASSFNRGSYEQYF. CDR3 nucleotides: TGTGCCAGTAGCTTCAACAGGGGGTCTTACGAGCAGTACTTC. The whole variable domain, remainder taken from reference TRBV7-2 and TRBJ2-7, is GAGVSQSPSNKVTEKGKDVELRCDPISGHTALYWYRQSLGQGLEFLIYFQGNSAPDKSGLPSDRFSAERTGGSVSTLTIQRTQQEDSAVYLCASSFNRGSYEQYFGPGTRLTVT.

The V gene is TRBV6-5, the J gene TRBJ2-1; TRBD2 matches at 8 bases. The CDR3 totals 15 residues. V shed 7 bases and J 3 bases; nucleotides not matched to a gene: 8. Germline-derived CDR1 and CDR2 are MNHEY and SVGAGI. Here the CDR3 DNA reads TGTGCCAGCACCAAAACTAGCGGCTACTACAATGAGCAGTTCTTC. Translation: CASTKTSGYYNEQFF.

The chain links TRBV4-3 to TRBJ2-3, with 13 bases lining up with TRBD2. The junction had 6 bases not matched to a gene; V was cut back by 4 bases and J by 5 bases. CDR1 is LGHNA, CDR2 YSLEER, per germline. This CDR3 contains 16 residues. Here the CDR3 DNA reads TGCGCCAGCAGCCCGCGACTAGCGGGGGGCGGAGATACGCAGTATTTT. It is translated as CASSPRLAGGGDTQYF.

This chain uses TRBV19 with TRBJ2-7; the D gene is possibly TRBD1 (5 bases). V was clipped by 5 bases and J by 0 bases, with 11 bases between them. This CDR3 has 14 amino acids. Germline-derived CDR1 and CDR2 are LNHDA and SQIVND (reference sequence). The CDR3 nucleotides read TGTGCCAGTAGTGTGACAGATTACTCCTACGAGCAGTACTTC. This codes for CASSVTDYSYEQYF.

J is TRBJ2-5 and V is TRBV11-3; TRBD1 matches 7 bases. V gave up 2 bases and J gave up 5 bases; unmatched junction bases: 8. Germline V gene lookup returns CDR1 SGHNT and CDR2 YENEEA. The CDR3 is 15 residues long. The CDR3 loop is CASSLMETGKETQYF. CDR3 coding DNA: TGTGCCAGCAGCTTAATGGAGACAGGGAAGGAGACCCAGTACTTC.

This clone has only a few counts. The rearrangement uses TRBV11-2 and TRBJ1-2; possibly TRBD1 for D (5 bases). Between the trimmed V and J ends, which lost 5 bases and 2 bases, there was a span of 15 bases. This CDR3 is built from 15 residues. CDR1 SGHAT and CDR2 FQNNGV come from the germline V gene. In nucleotides, the CDR3 is TGTGCCAGCAGCCCTAACCGGGACTCAAACTATGGCTACACCTTC. It translates to CASSPNRDSNYGYTF. Together with reference TRBV11-2 and TRBJ1-2, the CDR3 gives the full variable domain: EAGVAQSPRYKIIEKRQSVAFWCNPISGHATLYWYQQILGQGPKLLIQFQNNGVVDDSQLPKDRFSAERLKGVDSTLKIQPAKLEDSAVYLCASSPNRDSNYGYTFGSGTRLTVV.

The chain is built from TRBV18 and TRBJ2-2; 8 bases fit TRBD1. This CDR3 contains 13 residues. In germline, CDR1 is KGHSH, CDR2 LQKENI. J gave up 10 bases and V 3 bases, and 4 bases lay outside the gene matches. The DNA of the CDR3 is TGTGCCAGCTCACCCGGACAGGGAACGGAGCTGTTTTTT. Protein: CASSPGQGTELFF.

The CDR3 protein is CATSRGQATSYEQYF. CDR3 DNA sequence: TGTGCCACCAGCAGAGGACAGGCGACCTCCTACGAGCAGTACTTC. The chain uses TRBV15 and TRBJ2-7; D perhaps matches TRBD1 (6 bases). From germline, CDR1 is LNHNV and CDR2 YYDKDF (reference sequence). V was shortened by 1 base and J by 0 bases, with 10 bases between the two germline ends. The CDR3 has 15 amino acids.

This clone has only a few counts. The chain couples TRBV2 to TRBJ2-7; the D gene is possibly TRBD1 (6 bases). Germline CDR1 SNHLY, CDR2 FYNNEI. The ends were cut back, 7 bases at V and 4 bases at J, with 11 bases in the middle. This CDR3 has 12 residues. The CDR3 loop is CASKEQGYEQYV. The CDR3 bases are TGTGCCAGCAAGGAACAGGGATACGAGCAGTACGTC.

V usage is TRBV9 and J usage is TRBJ2-1; 8 bases align to TRBD2. V was pared by 4 bases and J by 1 base, with 10 bases of the junction left unmatched. Germline V CDR1 and CDR2: SGDLS, YYNGEE. The CDR3 has 17 amino acids. The CDR3 DNA reads TGTGCCAGCAGCCTCAGGGGAACGGGAGGGTCCTACAATGAGCAGTTCTTC. This encodes CASSLRGTGGSYNEQFF. The variable domain in full, completed from reference TRBV9 and TRBJ2-1, reads DSGVTQTPKHLITATGQRVTLRCSPRSGDLSVYWYQQSLDQGLQFLIQYYNGEERAKGNILERFSAQQFPDLHSELNLSSLELGDSALYFCASSLRGTGGSYNEQFFGPGTRLTVL.

Regarding this clone: This sample includes further DNA sequences coding for the same CDR3. The chain links TRBV6-6 to TRBJ2-7; 9 bases align to TRBD1. This CDR3 is built from 13 residues. With 6 bases clipped from V and 4 bases from J, the junction kept 4 bases outside the gene matches. Germline V gene data show CDR1 as MNHNY and CDR2 as SVGAGI (reference sequence). CDR3 region: CASRPTGGYEQYF. Here the CDR3 DNA reads TGTGCCAGCAGACCGACAGGGGGATACGAGCAGTACTTC.

The J gene is TRBJ2-6, the V gene TRBV6-5, with D hard to call. Deletions cut 5 bases from V and 0 bases from J, with 8 bases between. CDR1 is MNHEY, CDR2 SVGAGI, per germline. This CDR3 contains 15 residues. The CDR3 loop is CASSHLRSGANVLTF. CDR3 nucleotide sequence: TGTGCCAGCAGTCACCTGCGCTCTGGGGCCAACGTCCTGACTTTC.

This chain joins TRBV2 and TRBJ2-7; TRBD1 is a possible D gene (5 bases). The CDR3 totals 13 residues. Germline-derived CDR1 and CDR2 are SNHLY and FYNNEI. The V and J ends lost 8 bases and 3 bases respectively, with 14 bases between them. The CDR3 DNA follows: TGTGCCAGCCAGCACAGACAGTACTACGAGCAGTACTTC. Its protein product is CASQHRQYYEQYF.

The chain employs TRBV4-2 and TRBJ2-5, with TRBD1 matching 12 bases. CDR3 length equals 20 residues. Germline CDR1 is LGHNA and CDR2 is YNFKEQ. V lost 0 bases, J lost 3 bases, and 14 bases stayed unmatched. CDR3 nucleotide sequence: TGTGCCAGCAGCCAAGAAGCCAGAGTTGGGACAGGGGGCGAAAAAGAGACCCAGTACTTC. As protein: CASSQEARVGTGGEKETQYF.

The chain carries TRBV18 and TRBJ1-4; the D is unclear. There are 14 residues in the CDR3. Germline CDR1 reads KGHSH; CDR2 reads LQKENI. V was pared by 3 bases and J by 5 bases, with 10 bases between. The CDR3 is CASSPRDINEKLFF. The CDR3 nucleotides read TGTGCCAGCTCACCGAGGGATATAAATGAAAAACTGTTTTTT.

The chain employs TRBV5-8 and TRBJ2-6; possible D gene TRBD1, 6 bases. V was pared by 4 bases and J by 0 bases, with 14 bases between. CDR3 length equals 17 residues. Looked up from germline, CDR1 is SGHTS and CDR2 is YDEGEE. The CDR3 DNA is TGTGCCAGCAGCCAGACAGGCGTTAGCTCTGGGGCCAACGTCCTGACTTTC. Translation: CASSQTGVSSGANVLTF.

The chain links TRBV9 to TRBJ2-2, with 9 bases identical to TRBD1. J was trimmed by 3 bases and V by 3 bases; bases with no gene match: 12. Germline V gene lookup returns CDR1 SGDLS and CDR2 YYNGEE. The CDR3 sequence is 18 residues long. For the CDR3, the DNA is TGTGCCAGCAGCGCCTCTCGGGGACAGGGAGCAGACACCGGGGAGCTGTTTTTT. This gives the protein CASSASRGQGADTGELFF.

This clone showed up just a few times. CDR3 in DNA: TGTGCCAGCACCAGACAGAACACTGAAGCTTTCTTT. The encoded protein is CASTRQNTEAFF. The rearrangement uses TRBV6-1 and TRBJ1-1; D not resolved. The CDR3 sequence is 12 residues long. V lost 7 bases to trimming and J lost 1 base, with 7 bases between them. Germline-derived CDR1 and CDR2 are MNHNS and SASEGT.

The rearrangement joins TRBV4-3 to TRBJ1-4, with D possibly being TRBD1 (5 bases). CDR3 size: 16 residues. The V and J ends lost 4 bases and 0 bases respectively, with 12 bases between them. Germline loops: CDR1 LGHNA, CDR2 YSLEER. The CDR3 loop is CASSRTGDATNEKLFF. DNA of the CDR3: TGCGCCAGCAGCCGAACAGGCGATGCAACTAATGAAAAACTGTTTTTT.

The rearrangement uses TRBV6-5 and TRBJ2-2; 9 positions match TRBD1. The CDR3 totals 15 residues. With V trimmed by 11 bases and J by 3 bases, 10 bases remained unmatched. Germline CDR1 is MNHEY and CDR2 is SVGAGI. The DNA for the CDR3 is TGTGCCGCGCGGACCCGGGACAGGGACACCGGGGAGCTGTTTTTT. Amino acid sequence: CAARTRDRDTGELFF.

The J gene is TRBJ1-1, the V gene TRBV19; 7 bases match TRBD1. CDR1 is LNHDA, CDR2 SQIVND, per germline (reference sequence). The J segment lost 3 bases and the V segment lost 10 bases, leaving 14 bases of the junction unmatched. The CDR3 runs 15 residues. The CDR3 DNA follows: TGTGCCACTAGACAGACAGGGTCTGGTCACACTGAAGCTTTCTTT. Residues: CATRQTGSGHTEAFF.

The chain couples TRBV10-3 to TRBJ1-4; 12 bases match TRBD1. The ends lost 6 bases at V and 10 bases at J; junction bases unmatched: 9. The CDR3 has 15 amino acids. The germline V gene has CDR1 ENHRY and CDR2 SYGVKD. CDR3 amino acids: CAIREGTGGFGKLFF. In DNA form, the CDR3 reads TGTGCCATCAGGGAAGGGACAGGGGGCTTTGGAAAACTGTTTTTT.

The rearrangement links TRBV11-2 to TRBJ2-2; 12 bases match TRBD2. Germline V CDR1 and CDR2: SGHAT, FQNNGV. The CDR3 runs to 18 residues. J gave up 6 bases and V 5 bases, and 13 bases lay outside the gene matches. As DNA, the CDR3 is TGTGCCAGCAGCCCAAGGGGGCGACTAGCGGGAGAGGCCGGGGAGCTGTTTTTT. The encoded protein is CASSPRGRLAGEAGELFF. The variable domain in full, with the rest retrieved from reference TRBV11-2 and TRBJ2-2, is EAGVAQSPRYKIIEKRQSVAFWCNPISGHATLYWYQQILGQGPKLLIQFQNNGVVDDSQLPKDRFSAERLKGVDSTLKIQPAKLEDSAVYLCASSPRGRLAGEAGELFFGEGSRLTVL.

This chain uses TRBV7-2 with TRBJ1-1; D is uncertain. The CDR3 has 14 amino acids. Germline V gene data show CDR1 as SGHTA and CDR2 as FQGNSA. Trimming took off 2 bases at V and 1 base at J, with 8 bases between the two ends. The chain's CDR3 is CASSLSRWNTEAFF. CDR3 bases: TGTGCCAGCAGCTTATCCCGGTGGAACACTGAAGCTTTCTTT. The variable domain in full, completed from reference TRBV7-2 and TRBJ1-1, reads GAGVSQSPSNKVTEKGKDVELRCDPISGHTALYWYRQSLGQGLEFLIYFQGNSAPDKSGLPSDRFSAERTGGSVSTLTIQRTQQEDSAVYLCASSLSRWNTEAFFGQGTRLTVV.

This clone was seen once. The chain joins TRBV5-6 to TRBJ1-2, with D unclear. Deletions cut 5 bases from V and 3 bases from J, with 17 bases between. Germline lookup yields CDR1 SGHDT and CDR2 YYEEEE. This CDR3 contains 15 residues. CDR3 bases: TGTGCCAGCAGTGATATCGGGAAGTACGACTATGGCTACACCTTC. As protein: CASSDIGKYDYGYTF.

This clone appeared a single time. The chain has TRBV4-3 and TRBJ1-6, with 7 bases matching TRBD1. V gave up 0 bases and J gave up 7 bases; unmatched junction bases: 3. The CDR3 totals 15 residues. Germline V gives CDR1 LGHNA, CDR2 YSLEER. The CDR3 coding sequence is TGCGCCAGCAGCCAAGATGGCAGGGGGAATTCACCCCTCCACTTT. It codes for CASSQDGRGNSPLHF.